These 8 T cell receptor beta chains were all obtained from the same sample, sequenced in a study of T cells in Graves' hyperthyroidism and ophthalmopathy. RNA transcripts provided the source from which TCR beta CDR3 regions were amplified. The HTBI primer set served for first-round RT-PCR of the TCR CDR3. Each CDR3 protein is one row after TCRdb ran MiXCR on the multiplex PCR reads. This sample has around 290,000 distinct CDR3 sequences; approximately 13% occur once, and the top ten carry approximately 7.9%. Sequenced sample: blood. The receptors come from a woman between 40 and 50 years old with Graves' hyperthyroidism.

This clonotype was counted at least ten times. This rearrangement joins TRBV5-1 to TRBJ2-2; TRBD2 aligns across 7 bases. Trimming took 4 bases from V and 2 from J; bases not matched to a gene: 5. The germline gives CDR1 SGHRS, CDR2 YFSETQ. CDR3 size: 15 residues. CDR3 sequence: CASSQRDSNTGELFF. CDR3 in DNA: TGCGCCAGCAGCCAGCGGGATAGCAACACCGGGGAGCTGTTTTTT.

This clonotype has at least ten counts. This sequence joins TRBV11-2 and TRBJ2-3; TRBD2 aligns across 9 bases. The junction had 10 bases not matched to a gene; V was cut back by 4 bases and J by 2 bases. The germline CDR1 and CDR2 sequences are SGHAT and FQNNGV. The CDR3 covers 17 residues. In DNA, the CDR3 is TGTGCCAGCAGCTCTCCCTTAGCGGGAGTTGTCACAGATACGCAGTATTTT. Translation: CASSSPLAGVVTDTQYF.

The V gene is TRBV7-8, the J gene TRBJ1-4; TRBD1 agrees at 9 bases. V was pared by 4 bases and J by 8 bases, with 17 bases of the junction left unmatched. Germline assignment: CDR1 SGHVS and CDR2 FQNEAQ. This CDR3 has 18 residues. The CDR3 loop reads CASSSNPGQGRRKEKLFF. CDR3 DNA sequence: TGTGCCAGCAGCTCTAATCCGGGACAGGGAAGAAGGAAGGAAAAACTGTTTTTT.

This clonotype was observed many times. The V call is TRBV13, the J call TRBJ2-7; the D gene could be TRBD1 or TRBD2 (5 bases each). The CDR3 sequence is 12 residues long. CDR1 and CDR2 from the germline V gene are PRHDT and FYEKMQ (reference sequence). Deletions cut 4 bases from V and 6 bases from J, with 10 bases between. The CDR3, as DNA: TGTGCCAGCAGCTCAGGGAGTGGCGAGCAGTACTTC. It translates to CASSSGSGEQYF. Variable domain in full (rest from reference TRBV13 and TRBJ2-7): AAGVIQSPRHLIKEKRETATLKCYPIPRHDTVYWYQQGPGQDPQFLISFYEKMQSDKGSIPDRFSAQQFSDYHSELNMSSLELGDSALYFCASSSGSGEQYFGPGTRLTVT.

This clonotype was found many times. This chain joins TRBV6-2 or TRBV6-3 and TRBJ2-1; TRBD1 might be the D (6 bases). The V gene's germline CDR1 is MNHEY and CDR2 SVGEGT. The CDR3 totals 13 residues. V was cut by 3 bases and J by 6 bases, with 9 bases left in between. CDR3 residues: CASSYLGANEQFF. The CDR3, as DNA: TGTGCCAGCAGTTATTTGGGGGCCAATGAGCAGTTCTTC.

This clonotype came up a few times. The V gene is TRBV24-1, the J gene TRBJ2-3; 7 bases match TRBD2. Germline loops: CDR1 KGHDR, CDR2 SFDVKD. This CDR3 contains 14 residues. Trimming at V came to 9 bases and at J to 0 bases, leaving 5 bases not matched to a gene. CDR3 nucleotide sequence: TGTGCCACCGGCCTAGCGGAGAGCACAGATACGCAGTATTTT. Translating it yields CATGLAESTDTQYF.

This rearrangement joins TRBV24-1 to TRBJ2-3; TRBD2 aligns across 10 bases. Germline CDR1 and CDR2: KGHDR and SFDVKD. Germline trimming cut 4 bases from V and 6 bases from J; bases unmatched to any gene: 21. The CDR3 has 20 residues. CDR3 nucleotide sequence: TGTGCCACCAGTGACCCTACAGGGGCAGGTGGTAGCGGGAGGATGGATACGCAGTATTTT. Amino acid sequence: CATSDPTGAGGSGRMDTQYF.

The J gene is TRBJ1-6, the V gene TRBV19, with D hard to call. In germline, CDR1 is LNHDA, CDR2 SQIVND (reference sequence). V dropped 3 bases and J dropped 9 bases, with 21 bases sitting between them. The CDR3 is 17 amino acids. The CDR3 bases are TGTGCCAGTAGTATCCCATTTCGACCCAGCGGGGTTTCACCCCTCCACTTT. This translates into CASSIPFRPSGVSPLHF.